This T cell receptor beta chain was captured by sequencing in a study of cytomegalovirus exposure and HLA in healthy donors. As for this clone: The antigen is not known.

The protocol was immunoSEQ multiplex PCR, while the TCRdb copy is restricted to in-frame clones and leaves out a portion. The profile shows tens of thousands of clones, 84% of them singletons. Notes on the study in general: The study put under 200 TCR beta chains on its list as cytomegalovirus-associated. That first-cohort TCR clusters tended to co-occur in the 95 to 150 validation repertoires was found in a later analysis.

This TCR came from a woman between 18 and 30 years old in good health and CMV-seropositive. Sequencing was done on a sample of PBMCs.

CDR3 nucleotides: TGTGCCAGCAGCGGGTCAGGTTCACCCCTCCACTTT. Translating it yields CASSGSGSPLHF. The rearrangement uses TRBV9 and TRBJ1-6; unclear D gene. CDR1 and CDR2 from the germline V gene are SGDLS and YYNGEE. Trimming removed 3 bases from V and 9 bases from J, with 7 bases in between. This CDR3 is 12 amino acids long.